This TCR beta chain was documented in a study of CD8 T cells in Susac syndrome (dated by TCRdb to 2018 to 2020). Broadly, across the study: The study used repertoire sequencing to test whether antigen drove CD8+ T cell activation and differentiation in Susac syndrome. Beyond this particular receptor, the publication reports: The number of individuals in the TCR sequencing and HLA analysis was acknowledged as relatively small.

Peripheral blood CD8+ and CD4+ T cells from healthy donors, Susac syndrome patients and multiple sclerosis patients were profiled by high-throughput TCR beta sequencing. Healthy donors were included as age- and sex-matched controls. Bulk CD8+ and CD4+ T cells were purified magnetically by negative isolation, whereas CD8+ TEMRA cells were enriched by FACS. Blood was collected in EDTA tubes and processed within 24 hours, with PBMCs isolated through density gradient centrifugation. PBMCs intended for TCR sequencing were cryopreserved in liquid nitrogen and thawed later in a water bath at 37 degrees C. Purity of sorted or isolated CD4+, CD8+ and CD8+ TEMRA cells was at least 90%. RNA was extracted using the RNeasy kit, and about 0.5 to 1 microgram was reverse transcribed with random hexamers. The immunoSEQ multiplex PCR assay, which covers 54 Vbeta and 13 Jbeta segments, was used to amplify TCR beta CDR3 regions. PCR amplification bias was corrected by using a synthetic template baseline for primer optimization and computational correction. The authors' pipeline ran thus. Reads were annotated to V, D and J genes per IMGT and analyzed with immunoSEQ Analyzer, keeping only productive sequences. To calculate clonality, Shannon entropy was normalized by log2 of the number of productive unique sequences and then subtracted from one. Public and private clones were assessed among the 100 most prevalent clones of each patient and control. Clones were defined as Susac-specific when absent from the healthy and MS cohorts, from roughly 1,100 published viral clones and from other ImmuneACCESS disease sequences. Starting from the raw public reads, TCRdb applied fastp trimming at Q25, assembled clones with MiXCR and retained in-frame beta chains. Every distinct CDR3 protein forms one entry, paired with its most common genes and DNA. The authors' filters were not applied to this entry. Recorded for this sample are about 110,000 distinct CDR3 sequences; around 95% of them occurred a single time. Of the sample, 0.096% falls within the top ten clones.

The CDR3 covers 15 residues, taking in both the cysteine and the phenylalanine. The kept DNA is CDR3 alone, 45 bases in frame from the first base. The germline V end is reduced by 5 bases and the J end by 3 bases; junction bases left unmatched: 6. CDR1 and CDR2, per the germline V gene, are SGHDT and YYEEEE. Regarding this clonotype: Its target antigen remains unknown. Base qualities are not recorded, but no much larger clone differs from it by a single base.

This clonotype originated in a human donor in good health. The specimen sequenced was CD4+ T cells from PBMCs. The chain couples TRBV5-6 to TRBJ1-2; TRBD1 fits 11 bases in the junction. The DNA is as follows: TGTGCCAGCAGGACCCCGGGACAGGGGGACTATGGCTACACCTTC. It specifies CASRTPGQGDYGYTF.